The clone carrying this TCR beta chain was counted between two and nine times. No antigen is known for it. The PCR had 60 Vbeta and 13 Jbeta primers. Produced via immunoSEQ multiplex PCR; TCRdb's table is partial and in-frame only. The sample comprises 120,000 or so clones, just over 75% of which are singletons, and 10% to 15% rests with the top ten. The record originates from a study of cytomegalovirus exposure and HLA in healthy donors. Study-wide context: There were some 400 genotyped donors. Of these, about 80% fell in the genetic ancestry cluster associated with self-reported Caucasian donors. Study results and caveats: There were a few CMV-associated chains whose specificity for CMV antigens was confirmed in vitro. In a later analysis, common viral pathogens appeared linked to several of the most significant clusters.

Unrecorded immune exposures were likely, despite nominal health at sampling. The clonotype comes from a man aged 30 to 39 in good health and CMV-seropositive. The material sequenced was PBMCs.

CDR3 sequence: CASSLFSRQGVLGEQFF. CDR3 DNA: TGTGCCAGCAGCTTATTTAGTCGGCAGGGGGTCCTCGGTGAGCAGTTCTTC. V gene TRBV11-1 combines with J gene TRBJ2-1, with TRBD1 identical over 7 bases. V trimming: 2 bases; J trimming: 9 bases; junction bases outside the gene matches: 16. The CDR3 has 17 amino acids. The V gene's germline CDR1 is SGHAT and CDR2 FQDESV (reference sequence).